These 11 T cell receptor beta chains were all obtained from the same sample, sequenced in a study of vaccination and CD4 T cells after COVID-19 (dated 2022 in TCRdb). In light of the paper, this sample's treatment or condition label describes: roughly 10-day PBMC culture with coronavirus spike peptide pools or control peptides (ViraFEST assay). Preparation of the library involved PCR. Reads for this sample came from an Illumina iSeq 100. DNA from cultured CD4+ T cells was subjected to TCR sequencing with the Oncomine TCR Beta short-read assay at the Johns Hopkins FTIC core. The raw public data were reprocessed by TCRdb itself: fastp quality trimming at Q25, MiXCR clonotype calling, in-frame beta chains only. Rows with a matching CDR3 protein are joined into one entry that keeps the most common DNA and genes. Within this sample are fewer than 20,000 distinct CDR3 sequences, with roughly 61% of them counted one time only. The top ten clonotypes cover around 10% of the sample.

These receptors lack a known antigen. Material for sequencing was CD4+ T cells from blood, cultured in vitro. The receptors come from a human donor who had recovered from COVID-19.

J is TRBJ1-3 and V is TRBV6-1; a possible D gene is TRBD1 (6 bases). This CDR3 has 15 residues. V was shortened by 6 bases and J by 2 bases, with 14 bases between the two germline ends. Germline V gene lookup returns CDR1 MNHNS and CDR2 SASEGT. The CDR3 DNA is TGTGCCAGCAGCCTACAGGGTGTACCTGGAAACACCATATATTTT. It yields the protein CASSLQGVPGNTIYF.

The rearrangement links TRBV6-2 or TRBV6-3 to TRBJ1-4, with D perhaps matching TRBD1 (5 bases). V was clipped by 8 bases and J by 5 bases, with 15 bases between them. Looked up from germline, CDR1 is MNHEY and CDR2 is SVGEGT. The length of the CDR3 is 14 residues. In DNA form, the CDR3 reads TGTGCCAGCGACCCCCGGGACGGAAATGAAAAACTGTTTTTT. Amino acids: CASDPRDGNEKLFF.

This rearrangement joins TRBV19 to TRBJ2-3, with 9 nucleotides matching TRBD1. CDR3 length: 15 residues. After removal of 7 bases from V and 6 bases from J, the junction contained 11 bases not matched to a gene. From germline, CDR1 is LNHDA and CDR2 SQIVND (reference sequence). CDR3 residues: CASNPAGTGWDTQYF. CDR3 in DNA: TGTGCCAGTAACCCAGCCGGGACAGGGTGGGATACGCAGTATTTT.

This clonotype occurred a few times. The genes are TRBV11-2 and TRBJ2-7, with 10 bases matching TRBD2. Looked up from germline, CDR1 is SGHAT and CDR2 is FQNNGV. V lost 5 bases and J lost 2; bases outside the gene matches: 6. The CDR3 covers 15 residues. CDR3 coding DNA: TGTGCCAGCAGCCCTAGGACTAGCGGCGCCTACGAGCAGTACTTC. Translating it yields CASSPRTSGAYEQYF.

V is TRBV5-1 and J is TRBJ1-2, with 8 bases matching TRBD1. Germline V gives CDR1 SGHRS, CDR2 YFSETQ. The junction had 3 bases not matched to a gene; V was cut back by 3 bases and J by 8 bases. The CDR3 sequence is 12 residues long. The CDR3 nucleotides are TGCGCCAGCAGCTACGGACAGGGCGGCTACACCTTC. Translating it yields CASSYGQGGYTF. Combining the CDR3 with reference TRBV5-1 and TRBJ1-2 gives the whole variable domain KAGVTQTPRYLIKTRGQQVTLSCSPISGHRSVSWYQQTPGQGLQFLFEYFSETQRNKGNFPGRFSGRQFSNSRSEMNVSTLELGDSALYLCASSYGQGGYTFGSGTRLTVV.

The chain combines TRBV6-1 with TRBJ1-2; no definite D call. This CDR3 spans 14 amino acids. Germline V gives CDR1 MNHNS, CDR2 SASEGT. Trimming took off 7 bases at V and 2 bases at J, with 14 bases between the two ends. The CDR3 DNA reads TGTGCCAGCACCCTTCGGGTGGGAAACTATGGCTACACCTTC. This encodes CASTLRVGNYGYTF.

The rearrangement uses TRBV5-1 and TRBJ2-7; maybe TRBD2 (5 bases). Trimming took 0 bases from V and 5 from J, leaving 12 bases between them. Germline CDR1 reads SGHRS; CDR2 reads YFSETQ. This CDR3 region has 14 residues. This CDR3 reads CASSLEPGSNEQYF. CDR3 nucleotide sequence: TGCGCCAGCAGCTTGGAACCGGGATCCAACGAGCAGTACTTC.

This clonotype was detected only a few times. The chain recombines TRBV12-3 or TRBV12-4 with TRBJ2-5; 11 bases line up with TRBD2. J gave up 4 bases and V 4 bases, and 11 bases lay outside the gene matches. CDR3 length equals 17 residues. CDR3 residues: CASSSSVASGRRETQYF. In DNA form, the CDR3 reads TGTGCCAGCAGTTCCTCTGTGGCTAGCGGGAGGAGAGAGACCCAGTACTTC.

This chain joins TRBV11-2 and TRBJ1-2, with TRBD1 as a possible D gene (6 bases). The V end was cut by 0 bases, the J end by 8 bases, with 10 bases between. The germline V gene encodes CDR1 SGHAT and CDR2 FQNNGV. The CDR3 has 13 amino acids. The CDR3 reads CASSLDGGGGYTF. CDR3 nucleotides: TGTGCCAGCAGCTTAGATGGAGGGGGAGGCTACACCTTC.

The chain uses TRBV20-1 and TRBJ1-1, with a tentative D call TRBD1 (5 bases). The germline CDR1 and CDR2 sequences are DFQATT and SNEGSKA (reference sequence). The ends were cut back, 6 bases at V and 1 base at J, with 15 bases in the middle. The CDR3 extends over 14 amino acids. For the CDR3, the DNA is TGCAGTGCCCCTCCCCGGGGGGGGAACACTGAAGCTTTCTTT. Translated, it gives CSAPPRGGNTEAFF.

The chain couples TRBV7-2 to TRBJ1-1; TRBD1 agrees at 7 bases. The V gene's germline CDR1 is SGHTA and CDR2 FQGNSA. V lost 3 bases and J lost 4; bases outside the gene matches: 5. The CDR3 loop spans 14 amino acids. The CDR3 region is CASSFGQAGTEAFF. CDR3 nucleotide sequence: TGTGCCAGCAGCTTTGGACAGGCAGGCACTGAAGCTTTCTTT.